Below are 16 T cell receptor beta chains sequenced from a single sample in a study of blood T cell repertoires in COVID-19. Assay used: immunoSEQ multiplex PCR; TCRdb lists only in-frame clones, some missing. The sample lists roughly 330,000 clones; around 88% were seen once. Sequenced: peripheral blood. The receptors stem from a woman in her 50s with acute or convalescent COVID-19.

The chain has TRBV24-1 and TRBJ2-2, with 8 bases lining up with TRBD1. The germline V gene has CDR1 KGHDR and CDR2 SFDVKD. V shed 3 bases and J 1 base; nucleotides not matched to a gene: 3. The CDR3 has 16 amino acids. CDR3 in DNA: TGTGCCACCAGTGATCCCGACAGGGGGAACACCGGGGAGCTGTTTTTT. Translating it yields CATSDPDRGNTGELFF.

CDR3 amino acids: CASSPGWGAGANVLTF. The DNA of the CDR3 is TGTGCCAGCAGTCCCGGTTGGGGGGCTGGGGCCAACGTCCTGACTTTC. The chain is built from TRBV27 and TRBJ2-6, with D possibly being TRBD2 (6 bases). Germline CDR1 and CDR2: MNHEY and SMNVEV (reference sequence). The length of the CDR3 is 16 residues. V was clipped by 5 bases and J by 2 bases, with 13 bases between them.

The gene calls are TRBV3-1 (or the pseudogene TRBV3-2) and TRBJ1-2; D unresolved. Germline CDR1 LGHDT, CDR2 YNNKEL (reference sequence). The germline V and J ends were trimmed by 1 base and 6 bases, with 3 bases remaining between them. The CDR3 runs to 11 residues. The CDR3 reads CASSQADGYTF. The DNA of the CDR3 is TGTGCCAGCAGCCAAGCAGATGGCTACACCTTC.

The CDR3 nucleotides are TGTGCCAGCAGCTTAGGAGGAGCGGGACACGGCGGGCCGGGTGAAAAACTGTTTTTT. It is translated as CASSLGGAGHGGPGEKLFF. The rearrangement links TRBV7-9 to TRBJ1-4; D might be TRBD1 (6 bases). Germline V gives CDR1 SEHNR, CDR2 FQNEAQ (reference sequence). The CDR3 runs 19 residues. Trimming shortened V by 1 base and J by 7 bases, and 25 bases separated the two germline ends.

The V gene is TRBV7-9, the J gene TRBJ1-5; maybe TRBD1 (6 bases). The CDR3 spans 15 residues. V was clipped by 1 base and J by 5 bases, with 12 bases between them. CDR1 SEHNR and CDR2 FQNEAQ come from the germline V gene (reference sequence). This CDR3 reads CASSLGQGTDQPQHF. In nucleotides, the CDR3 is TGTGCCAGCAGCTTAGGGCAGGGGACCGATCAGCCCCAGCATTTT.

V and J are TRBV19 and TRBJ2-3; 12 bases align to TRBD2. CDR1 is LNHDA and CDR2 is SQIVND in the germline V gene (reference sequence). This CDR3 region has 18 residues. V lost 7 bases and J lost 1; bases outside the gene matches: 12. The CDR3 sequence is CASKVPSGRAGGTDTQYF. CDR3 nucleotides: TGTGCCAGTAAGGTCCCTAGCGGGAGGGCCGGGGGCACAGATACGCAGTATTTT. Full variable domain (rest looked up from reference TRBV19 and TRBJ2-3): DGGITQSPKYLFRKEGQNVTLSCEQNLNHDAMYWYRQDPGQGLRLIYYSQIVNDFQKGDIAEGYSVSREKKESFPLTVTSAQKNPTAFYLCASKVPSGRAGGTDTQYFGPGTRLTVL.

The chain couples TRBV13 to TRBJ1-3; 7 nucleotides align to TRBD1. The ends lost 5 bases at V and 0 bases at J; junction bases unmatched: 10. Germline CDR1 is PRHDT and CDR2 is FYEKMQ (reference sequence). The CDR3 runs to 17 residues. CDR3: CASSIRRGPNSGNTIYF. CDR3 sequence (DNA): TGTGCCAGCAGCATCCGAAGGGGGCCAAACTCTGGAAACACCATATATTTT.

The chain links TRBV19 to TRBJ2-5, with 9 nucleotides matching TRBD2. The germline V gene encodes CDR1 LNHDA and CDR2 SQIVND (reference sequence). The CDR3 spans 16 residues. V was clipped by 1 base and J by 2 bases; unmatched bases: 5. For the CDR3, the DNA is TGTGCCAGTAGTATAGCAGCGGGGGGTATACAAGAGACCCAGTACTTC. It codes for CASSIAAGGIQETQYF.

The gene calls are TRBV4-3 and TRBJ2-7, with no clear D. The germline V gene encodes CDR1 LGHNA and CDR2 YSLEER. Trimming removed 1 base at V and 4 bases at J, with 17 bases between. CDR3 length: 16 amino acids. CDR3 sequence (DNA): TGCGCCAGCAGCCAAGGTCTTTCCCACACCCCATACGAGCAGTACTTC. Its protein product is CASSQGLSHTPYEQYF.

The chain employs TRBV9 and TRBJ2-2, with 8 positions matching TRBD2. V gave up 4 bases and J gave up 6 bases; unmatched junction bases: 11. The germline CDR1 and CDR2 sequences are SGDLS and YYNGEE. This CDR3 has 16 residues. The CDR3 region is CASSTPGGRNSGELFF. For the CDR3, the DNA is TGTGCCAGCAGCACCCCGGGGGGGCGTAATTCCGGGGAGCTGTTTTTT.

V is TRBV19 and J is TRBJ1-5; 12 bases agree with TRBD1. The CDR3 has 16 amino acids. Germline loops: CDR1 LNHDA, CDR2 SQIVND (reference sequence). J was trimmed by 7 bases and V by 3 bases; bases with no gene match: 7. DNA for the CDR3: TGTGCCAGTAGTATCGGGACAGGGGGCTTAGGACAGCCCCAGCATTTT. Protein product: CASSIGTGGLGQPQHF.

This sequence joins TRBV27 and TRBJ2-3; D unresolved. V lost 7 bases to trimming and J lost 2 bases, with 10 bases between them. The CDR3 totals 13 residues. Germline V CDR1 and CDR2: MNHEY, SMNVEV (reference sequence). The CDR3 sequence: CASKELVTDTQYF. CDR3 DNA sequence: TGTGCCAGCAAGGAGCTTGTCACAGATACGCAGTATTTT.

The V call is TRBV9, the J call TRBJ1-5; D gene unclear. The CDR3 runs to 15 residues. V lost 4 bases and J 1 base, leaving 12 bases between the germline ends. Germline V gene sequence: CDR1 SGDLS, CDR2 YYNGEE. The CDR3 region is CASSSPRRSNQPQHF. The CDR3 region has the DNA TGTGCCAGCAGCTCCCCTAGGAGGAGCAATCAGCCCCAGCATTTT.

The V gene is TRBV11-2, the J gene TRBJ1-3; D is undetermined. The CDR3 runs to 13 residues. V shed 6 bases and J shed 7 bases, with 13 bases lying between them. The germline CDR1 and CDR2 sequences are SGHAT and FQNNGV. CDR3 in amino acids: CASSPQTGNTIYF. The CDR3 region has the DNA TGTGCCAGCAGTCCCCAGACGGGTAACACCATATATTTT.

The V gene is TRBV7-2, the J gene TRBJ2-7; 7 nucleotides line up with TRBD2. The CDR3 covers 14 residues. CDR1 is SGHTA and CDR2 is FQGNSA in the germline V gene. V dropped 3 bases and J dropped 2; count of bases not matched to a gene: 4. This CDR3 reads CASSFGRGPYEQYF. CDR3 DNA sequence: TGTGCCAGCAGCTTTGGGAGGGGCCCCTACGAGCAGTACTTC.

This clone was seen a handful of times. The V and J genes are TRBV2 and TRBJ1-5, with D hard to call. This CDR3 region has 13 residues. The V end was cut by 6 bases, the J end by 1 base, with 7 bases between. The germline V gene encodes CDR1 SNHLY and CDR2 FYNNEI. The CDR3 reads CASSPSSNQPQHF. CDR3 nucleotide sequence: TGTGCCAGCAGCCCTTCCAGCAATCAGCCCCAGCATTTT.